This T cell receptor (beta chain) was found in a study of technical replicates of blood from several donors. CDR1 is MDHEN, CDR2 SYDVKM, per germline. The CDR3 loop spans 11 amino acids. V was cut by 6 bases and J by 6 bases, with 8 bases left in between. Only in-frame clones appear in the TCRdb table, and some are missing; sequencing was by immunoSEQ multiplex PCR. This table has 75,000 to 95,000 clones, under 95% appearing once. The TCR comes from a human donor in good health. The chain recombines TRBV28 with TRBJ1-2; TRBD1 might be the D (6 bases). The sequencing sample was made of T cells isolated from PBMCs. CDR3 nucleotide sequence: TGTGCCAGCAGCCGACAGGATGGCTACACCTTC. Translated: CASSRQDGYTF.